A single sample is the source of the 23 T cell receptor beta chains below, sequenced in a study of T cells in Graves' hyperthyroidism and ophthalmopathy. TCR beta CDR3 region amplification was performed from RNA transcripts. The TCR CDR3 was amplified in a first-round RT-PCR using the HTBI primer set. TCRdb reprocessed the multiplex PCR reads via MiXCR and lists one record per CDR3 protein. Of 600,000 to 800,000 distinct CDR3 sequences listed, under 45% are singletons. Specimen: blood. These receptors were taken from a woman aged 40 to 49 with Graves' hyperthyroidism.

In this sample, this clonotype turned up many times. The CDR3 here is CASRSGGEETQYF. CDR3 in DNA: TGTGCCAGCAGGTCAGGGGGCGAGGAGACCCAGTACTTC. The V gene is TRBV6-5, the J gene TRBJ2-5, with 8 bases matching TRBD1. V shed 6 bases, J shed 5 bases, and the junction held 5 bases outside the gene matches. The CDR3 runs to 13 residues. The germline V gene encodes CDR1 MNHEY and CDR2 SVGAGI.

This clonotype was picked up a small number of times. The chain employs TRBV5-1 and TRBJ2-5, with TRBD2 identical over 9 bases. This CDR3 spans 17 amino acids. The V gene's germline CDR1 is SGHRS and CDR2 YFSETQ. V was clipped by 2 bases and J by 4 bases; unmatched bases: 12. In DNA form, the CDR3 reads TGCGCCAGCAGCTTAGGTAGCGGGGGTTTCATAGGAGAGACCCAGTACTTC. It codes for CASSLGSGGFIGETQYF.

V is TRBV6-5 and J is TRBJ1-3; D is undetermined. The V end was cut by 3 bases, the J end by 3 bases, with 12 bases between. There are 15 residues in the CDR3. CDR1 is MNHEY, CDR2 SVGAGI, per germline. For the CDR3, the DNA is TGTGCCAGCAGTTATCATCAGGACGGTGGAAACACCATATATTTT. This sequence encodes CASSYHQDGGNTIYF.

The genes are TRBV6-6 and TRBJ1-1; 7 bases match TRBD1. This CDR3 spans 15 amino acids. The germline V gene has CDR1 MNHNY and CDR2 SVGAGI (reference sequence). Trimming at V came to 8 bases and at J to 5 bases, leaving 14 bases not matched to a gene. CDR3 sequence reads: CASLRRGTRGTEAFF. CDR3 DNA: TGTGCCAGCCTCCGCAGGGGGACTCGAGGAACTGAAGCTTTCTTT.

This clonotype was counted only a few times. The CDR3 DNA reads TGTGCCAGCAGCGTAGGGGGGCCAAACCAGCCCCAGCATTTT. Translation: CASSVGGPNQPQHF. This rearrangement joins TRBV7-9 to TRBJ1-5; perhaps TRBD1 as D (6 bases). V was trimmed by 5 bases and J by 7 bases, leaving 15 bases between them. From germline, CDR1 is SEHNR and CDR2 FQNEAQ (reference sequence). The CDR3 length is 14 residues.

At least ten counts were recorded for this clonotype. This chain uses TRBV7-9 with TRBJ1-4; D is possibly TRBD1 (6 bases). The CDR3 covers 15 residues. V lost 5 bases and J lost 8, with 18 bases in between. CDR1 and CDR2 (germline): SEHNR, FQNEAQ (reference sequence). The CDR3 coding sequence is TGTGCCAGCAGCCTAAGCACAGGGCGCGGAGAAAAACTGTTTTTT. It codes for CASSLSTGRGEKLFF.

This clonotype was seen ten or more times. The J gene is TRBJ1-1, the V gene TRBV11-2; 9 nucleotides match TRBD1. CDR3 size: 15 residues. CDR1 SGHAT and CDR2 FQNNGV come from the germline V gene. The V gene end was trimmed by 5 bases and the J gene end by 1 base; junction bases not matched to a gene: 5. CDR3 coding DNA: TGTGCCAGCAGCCACCCGGGACAGGGGAACACTGAAGCTTTCTTT. Translating gives CASSHPGQGNTEAFF.

This chain connects TRBV13 to TRBJ1-6; tentative D call: TRBD1 (5 bases). The ends were cut back, 5 bases at V and 7 bases at J, with 15 bases in the middle. CDR1 and CDR2 from the germline V gene are PRHDT and FYEKMQ (reference sequence). The CDR3 runs to 15 residues. CDR3 bases: TGTGCCAGCAGCCTTGGGGGACCGAGAAATTCACCCCTCCACTTT. Amino acid sequence: CASSLGGPRNSPLHF.

This clonotype was counted between two and nine times. The gene calls are TRBV2 and TRBJ1-5, with D possibly matching TRBD1 (6 bases). Germline V CDR1 and CDR2: SNHLY, FYNNEI. Trimming cost V 6 bases and J 3 bases, with 15 bases left between them. This CDR3 has 15 amino acids. As DNA, the CDR3 is TGTGCCAGCAGCCCCACAGACAGGTACAATCAGCCCCAGCATTTT. This gives the protein CASSPTDRYNQPQHF. Based on the CDR3 plus reference TRBV2 and TRBJ1-5, the full variable domain is EPEVTQTPSHQVTQMGQEVILRCVPISNHLYFYWYRQILGQKVEFLVSFYNNEISEKSEIFDDQFSVERPDGSNFTLKIRSTKLEDSAMYFCASSPTDRYNQPQHFGDGTRLSIL.

This chain connects TRBV6-5 to TRBJ1-1; tentatively, D is TRBD1 (5 bases). The CDR3 spans 14 residues. From germline, CDR1 is MNHEY and CDR2 SVGAGI. The V end lost 2 bases, the J end lost 3 bases, and 10 bases lay between the germline ends. CDR3 nucleotide sequence: TGTGCCAGCAGTTACGCAGGGTTGGACACTGAAGCTTTCTTT. Amino acids: CASSYAGLDTEAFF.

Only a few counts were recorded for this clonotype. The chain combines TRBV19 with TRBJ1-4; TRBD1 is a possible D gene (6 bases). The germline V and J ends were trimmed by 6 bases and 8 bases, with 13 bases remaining between them. Germline V lookup: CDR1 LNHDA, CDR2 SQIVND (reference sequence). The CDR3 sequence is 13 residues long. The CDR3 reads CASRNREDEKLFF. The CDR3 nucleotides read TGTGCCAGTAGGAACAGGGAGGACGAAAAACTGTTTTTT.

There are a few counts of this clonotype. V and J are TRBV7-9 and TRBJ2-7; D unresolved. Germline V CDR1 and CDR2: SEHNR, FQNEAQ (reference sequence). The CDR3 runs 12 residues. The ends were cut back, 1 base at V and 3 bases at J, with 4 bases in the middle. CDR3 amino acids: CASSLEHYEQYF. Here the CDR3 DNA reads TGTGCCAGCAGCTTAGAACACTACGAGCAGTACTTC.

The chain uses TRBV7-2 and TRBJ2-2; TRBD1 might be the D (5 bases). V was trimmed by 0 bases and J by 6 bases, leaving 17 bases between them. The CDR3 runs 17 residues. Per germline, CDR1 SGHTA and CDR2 FQGNSA. CDR3 bases: TGTGCCAGCAGCTTAGCAAGTACCAGGGCAAGGGCCGGGGAGCTGTTTTTT. Residues: CASSLASTRARAGELFF. Full variable domain (remainder filled in from reference TRBV7-2 and TRBJ2-2): GAGVSQSPSNKVTEKGKDVELRCDPISGHTALYWYRQSLGQGLEFLIYFQGNSAPDKSGLPSDRFSAERTGGSVSTLTIQRTQQEDSAVYLCASSLASTRARAGELFFGEGSRLTVL.

The CDR3 coding sequence is TGTGCCAGCAGCTTAGACCCAGGGATAGCCTACGAGCAGTACTTC. It yields the protein CASSLDPGIAYEQYF. The genes are TRBV11-2 and TRBJ2-7, with D possibly TRBD1 on 5 matching bases. The CDR3 sequence is 15 residues long. Deletions cut 0 bases from V and 2 bases from J, with 11 bases between. Germline CDR1 reads SGHAT; CDR2 reads FQNNGV.

The rearrangement uses TRBV7-2 and TRBJ2-1, with D perhaps matching TRBD2 (5 bases). The CDR3 spans 15 residues. CDR1 is SGHTA and CDR2 is FQGNSA in the germline V gene. V was cut by 2 bases and J by 2 bases, with 10 bases left in between. The DNA of the CDR3 is TGTGCCAGCAGCTTACGGCGGGTAACCTACAATGAGCAGTTCTTC. As protein: CASSLRRVTYNEQFF.

The chain combines TRBV25-1 with TRBJ1-2; no firm D call. The germline gives CDR1 MGHDK, CDR2 SYGVNS. The germline V and J ends were trimmed by 8 bases and 6 bases, with 16 bases remaining between them. This CDR3 comprises 13 residues. CDR3 nucleotides: TGTGCCAGCTTGCCCCGGCAGGAACATGGCTACACCTTC. Protein: CASLPRQEHGYTF.

A few counts support this clonotype. At one boundary the junction diverges from the germline segment, which might be a read error. The gene calls are TRBV7-2 and TRBJ2-5; the D call may be TRBD1 or TRBD2 (5 bases each). Germline V gives CDR1 SGHTA, CDR2 FQGNSA. The CDR3 consists of 8 residues. In nucleotides, the CDR3 is TGTGCCAGCAGCTTTGGGGGTTTC. This gives the protein CASSFGGF. The full variable domain, in which reference TRBV7-2 and TRBJ2-5 provide the parts outside the CDR3, is GAGVSQSPSNKVTEKGKDVELRCDPISGHTALYWYRQSLGQGLEFLIYFQGNSAPDKSGLPSDRFSAERTGGSVSTLTIQRTQQEDSAVYLCASSFGGFGPGTRLLVL.

The CDR3 coding sequence is TGCAGTGATAATTGGACCCAGTACTTC. This codes for CSDNWTQYF. J is TRBJ2-5 and V is TRBV29-1; D gene unclear. Germline assignment: CDR1 SQVTM and CDR2 ANQGSEA. The CDR3 contains 9 residues. The variable domain in full, completed from reference TRBV29-1 and TRBJ2-5, reads SAVISQKPSRDICQRGTSLTIQCQVDSQVTMMFWYRQQPGQSLTLIATANQGSEATYESGFVIDKFPISRPNLTFSTLTVSNMSPEDSSIYLCSDNWTQYFGPGTRLLVL.

This clonotype was seen ten or more times. The rearrangement joins TRBV19 to TRBJ1-2, with D tentatively TRBD1 (5 bases). CDR3 length: 13 residues. The germline V gene has CDR1 LNHDA and CDR2 SQIVND (reference sequence). V lost 8 bases and J lost 0, with 10 bases in between. The CDR3 region has the DNA TGTGCCAGTCGTACAGGATCTAACTATGGCTACACCTTC. As protein: CASRTGSNYGYTF.

This clonotype was found a few times. This chain uses TRBV6-5 with TRBJ1-4; 8 bases align to TRBD1. The junction had 4 bases not matched to a gene; V was cut back by 2 bases and J by 2 bases. CDR1 is MNHEY and CDR2 is SVGAGI in the germline V gene. The CDR3 spans 16 residues. CDR3 nucleotides: TGTGCCAGCAGTTACAGGGCAGGGGGCACTAATGAAAAACTGTTTTTT. This translates into CASSYRAGGTNEKLFF.

A remark on this clonotype: Sequence at one end of the junction differs from germline and may be a read error. This chain joins TRBV7-2 and TRBJ1-6; TRBD1 agrees at 7 bases. The CDR3 runs to 16 residues. CDR1 is SGHTA, CDR2 FQGNSA, per germline. CDR3 sequence reads: CASSSRDSSLGSPLHF. The DNA for the CDR3 is TGCGCCAGCAGCTCCCGGGACAGTTCACTGGGTTCACCCCTCCACTTT.

This clonotype was seen ten or more times. This chain links TRBV10-1 with TRBJ1-5; D is uncertain. Germline V gene sequence: CDR1 WNHNN, CDR2 SYGVQD (reference sequence). The CDR3 covers 13 residues. Trimming removed 8 bases from V and 7 bases from J, with 15 bases in between. The CDR3 is CASQGGSEQPQHF. In DNA form, the CDR3 reads TGCGCCAGCCAAGGAGGGTCGGAGCAGCCCCAGCATTTT.

The sample holds one count of this clonotype. The junction shows a germline mismatch at one end, possibly a read error. The rearrangement joins TRBV5-1 to TRBJ2-2; TRBD1 agrees at 9 bases. The CDR3 consists of 16 residues. The germline CDR1 and CDR2 sequences are SGHRS and YFSETQ. The CDR3 DNA reads TGCGCCAGCAGCGAACAGGGGGCACTGAACACCGGGGGGCTGTTTTTT. It translates to CASSEQGALNTGGLFF.